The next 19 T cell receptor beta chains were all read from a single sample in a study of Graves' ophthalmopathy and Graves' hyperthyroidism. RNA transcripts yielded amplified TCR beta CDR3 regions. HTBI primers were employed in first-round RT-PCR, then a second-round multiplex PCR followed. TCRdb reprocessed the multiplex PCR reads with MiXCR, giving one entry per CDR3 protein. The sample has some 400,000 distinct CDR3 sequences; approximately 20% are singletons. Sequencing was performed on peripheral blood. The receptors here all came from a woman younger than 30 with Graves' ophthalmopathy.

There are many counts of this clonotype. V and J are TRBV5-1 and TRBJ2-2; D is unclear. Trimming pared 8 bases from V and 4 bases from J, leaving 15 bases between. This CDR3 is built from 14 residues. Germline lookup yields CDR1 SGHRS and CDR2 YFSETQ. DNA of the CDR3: TGCGCCAGTCGGATCTCCCAAATCACCGGGGAGCTGTTTTTT. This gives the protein CASRISQITGELFF.

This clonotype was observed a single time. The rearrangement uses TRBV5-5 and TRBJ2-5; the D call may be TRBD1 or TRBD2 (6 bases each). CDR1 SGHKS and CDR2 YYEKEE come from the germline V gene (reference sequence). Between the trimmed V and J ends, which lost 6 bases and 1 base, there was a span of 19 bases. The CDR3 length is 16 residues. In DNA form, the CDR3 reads TGTGCCAGCACCCCGGGGGCGAGGAGGTCCCAAGAGACCCAGTACTTC. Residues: CASTPGARRSQETQYF. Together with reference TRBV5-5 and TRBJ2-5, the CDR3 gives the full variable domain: DAGVTQSPTHLIKTRGQQVTLRCSPISGHKSVSWYQQVLGQGPQFIFQYYEKEERGRGNFPDRFSARQFPNYSSELNVNALLLGDSALYLCASTPGARRSQETQYFGPGTRLLVL.

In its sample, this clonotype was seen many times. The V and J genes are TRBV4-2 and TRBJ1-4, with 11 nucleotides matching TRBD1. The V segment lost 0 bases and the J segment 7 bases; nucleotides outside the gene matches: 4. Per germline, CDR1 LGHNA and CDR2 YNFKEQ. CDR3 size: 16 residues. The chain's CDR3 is CASSQEAGTGGEKLFF. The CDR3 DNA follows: TGTGCCAGCAGCCAAGAGGCCGGGACAGGGGGTGAAAAACTGTTTTTT.

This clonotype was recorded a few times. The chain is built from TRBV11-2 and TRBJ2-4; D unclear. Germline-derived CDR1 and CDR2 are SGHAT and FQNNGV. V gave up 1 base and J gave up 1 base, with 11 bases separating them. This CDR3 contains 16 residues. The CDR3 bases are TGTGCCAGCAGCTTAGTCCCCCAAGGGGCCAAAAACATTCAGTACTTC. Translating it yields CASSLVPQGAKNIQYF.

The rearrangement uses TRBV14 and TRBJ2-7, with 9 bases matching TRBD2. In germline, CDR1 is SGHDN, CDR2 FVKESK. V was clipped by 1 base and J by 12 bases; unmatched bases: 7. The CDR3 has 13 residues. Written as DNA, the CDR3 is TGTGCCAGCAGCCAAGCCCCTAGCGGGACGACGTACTTC. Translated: CASSQAPSGTTYF.

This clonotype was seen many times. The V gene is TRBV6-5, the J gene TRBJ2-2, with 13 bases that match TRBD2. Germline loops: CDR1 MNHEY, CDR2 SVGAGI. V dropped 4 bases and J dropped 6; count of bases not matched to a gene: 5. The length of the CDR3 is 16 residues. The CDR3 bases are TGTGCCAGCAGTTCCCAGACTAGCGGGGGGCCCGGGGAGCTGTTTTTT. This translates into CASSSQTSGGPGELFF.

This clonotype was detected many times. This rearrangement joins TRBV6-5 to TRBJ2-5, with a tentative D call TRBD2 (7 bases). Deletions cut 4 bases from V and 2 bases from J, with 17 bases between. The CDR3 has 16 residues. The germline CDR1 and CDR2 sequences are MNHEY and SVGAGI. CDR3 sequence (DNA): TGTGCCAGCAGTTCCCGACAGAAGGGGGGGCAAGAGACCCAGTACTTC. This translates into CASSSRQKGGQETQYF.

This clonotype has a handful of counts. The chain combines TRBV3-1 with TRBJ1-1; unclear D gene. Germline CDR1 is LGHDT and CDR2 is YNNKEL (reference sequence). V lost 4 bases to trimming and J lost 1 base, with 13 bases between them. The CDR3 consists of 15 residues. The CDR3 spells CASSPPGRWNTEAFF. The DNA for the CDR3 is TGTGCCAGCAGCCCCCCCGGGAGATGGAACACTGAAGCTTTCTTT.

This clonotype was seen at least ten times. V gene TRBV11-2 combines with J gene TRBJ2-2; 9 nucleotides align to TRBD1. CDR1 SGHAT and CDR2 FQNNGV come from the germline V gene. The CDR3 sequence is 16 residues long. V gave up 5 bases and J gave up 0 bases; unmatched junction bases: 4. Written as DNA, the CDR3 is TGTGCCAGCAGCGCCTACAGGGGGCCGAACACCGGGGAGCTGTTTTTT. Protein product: CASSAYRGPNTGELFF. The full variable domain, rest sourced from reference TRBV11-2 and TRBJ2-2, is EAGVAQSPRYKIIEKRQSVAFWCNPISGHATLYWYQQILGQGPKLLIQFQNNGVVDDSQLPKDRFSAERLKGVDSTLKIQPAKLEDSAVYLCASSAYRGPNTGELFFGEGSRLTVL.

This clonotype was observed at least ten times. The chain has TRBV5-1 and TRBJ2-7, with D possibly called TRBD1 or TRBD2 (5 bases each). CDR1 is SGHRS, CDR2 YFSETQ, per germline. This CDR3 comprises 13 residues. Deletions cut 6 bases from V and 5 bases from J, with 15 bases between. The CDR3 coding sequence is TGCGCCAGCAACCGGGACGGGCCTAACGAGCAGTACTTC. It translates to CASNRDGPNEQYF.

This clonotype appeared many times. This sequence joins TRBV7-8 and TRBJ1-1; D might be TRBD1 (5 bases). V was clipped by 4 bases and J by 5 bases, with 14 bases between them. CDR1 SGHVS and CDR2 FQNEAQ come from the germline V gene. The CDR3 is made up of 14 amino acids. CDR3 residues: CASSSGRGRTEAFF. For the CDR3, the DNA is TGTGCCAGCAGCTCGGGACGGGGGAGAACTGAAGCTTTCTTT.

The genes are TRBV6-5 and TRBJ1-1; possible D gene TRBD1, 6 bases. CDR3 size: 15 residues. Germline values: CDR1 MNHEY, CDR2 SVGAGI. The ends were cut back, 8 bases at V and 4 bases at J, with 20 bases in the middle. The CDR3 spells CASVSFLQGGTEAFF. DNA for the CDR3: TGTGCCAGCGTTAGCTTCTTACAGGGCGGCACTGAAGCTTTCTTT.

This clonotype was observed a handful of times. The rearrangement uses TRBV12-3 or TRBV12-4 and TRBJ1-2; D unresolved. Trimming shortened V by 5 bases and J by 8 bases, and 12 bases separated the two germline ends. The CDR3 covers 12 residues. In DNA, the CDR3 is TGTGCCAGCAGTACAAGGCTTAGAGGCTACACCTTC. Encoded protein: CASSTRLRGYTF.

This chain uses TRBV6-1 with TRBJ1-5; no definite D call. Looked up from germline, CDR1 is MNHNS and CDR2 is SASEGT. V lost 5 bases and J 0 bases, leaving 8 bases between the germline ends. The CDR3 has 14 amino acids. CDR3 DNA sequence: TGTGCCAGCAGTCGCGATAGTAGCAATCAGCCCCAGCATTTT. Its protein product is CASSRDSSNQPQHF.

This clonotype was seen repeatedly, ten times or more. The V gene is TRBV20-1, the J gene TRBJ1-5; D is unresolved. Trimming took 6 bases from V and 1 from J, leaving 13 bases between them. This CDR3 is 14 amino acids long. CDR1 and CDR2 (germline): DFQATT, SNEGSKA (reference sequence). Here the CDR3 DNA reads TGCAGTGCCCGGCCAGGATTGAGCAATCAGCCCCAGCATTTT. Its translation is CSARPGLSNQPQHF.

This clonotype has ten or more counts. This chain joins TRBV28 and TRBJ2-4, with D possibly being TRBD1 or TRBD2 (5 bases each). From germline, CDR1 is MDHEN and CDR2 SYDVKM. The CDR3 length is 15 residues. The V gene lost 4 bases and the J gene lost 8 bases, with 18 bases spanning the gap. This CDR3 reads CASSSTGTQGDIQYF. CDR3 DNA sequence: TGTGCCAGCAGTTCGACCGGGACCCAAGGGGACATTCAGTACTTC.

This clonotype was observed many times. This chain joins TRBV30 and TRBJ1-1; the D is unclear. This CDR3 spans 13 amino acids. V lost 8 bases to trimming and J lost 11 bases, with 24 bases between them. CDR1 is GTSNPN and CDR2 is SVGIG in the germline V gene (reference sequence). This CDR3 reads CARRPNVGTVAFF. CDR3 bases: TGTGCCAGACGACCCAATGTGGGCACTGTGGCTTTCTTT.

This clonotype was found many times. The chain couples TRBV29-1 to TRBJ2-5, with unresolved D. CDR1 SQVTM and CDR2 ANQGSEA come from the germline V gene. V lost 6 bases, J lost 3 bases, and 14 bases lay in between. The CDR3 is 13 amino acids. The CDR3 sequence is CSVETTNKETQYF. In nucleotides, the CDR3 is TGCAGCGTGGAGACGACGAACAAAGAGACCCAGTACTTC. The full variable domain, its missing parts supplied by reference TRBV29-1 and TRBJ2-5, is SAVISQKPSRDICQRGTSLTIQCQVDSQVTMMFWYRQQPGQSLTLIATANQGSEATYESGFVIDKFPISRPNLTFSTLTVSNMSPEDSSIYLCSVETTNKETQYFGPGTRLLVL.

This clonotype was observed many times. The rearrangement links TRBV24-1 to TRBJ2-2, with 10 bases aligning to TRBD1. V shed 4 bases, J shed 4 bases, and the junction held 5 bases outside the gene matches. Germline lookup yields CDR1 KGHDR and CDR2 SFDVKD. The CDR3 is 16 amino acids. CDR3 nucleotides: TGTGCCACCAGTGAGGGGGACAGGGGTCCCACCGGGGAGCTGTTTTTT. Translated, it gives CATSEGDRGPTGELFF.